This T cell receptor beta chain was retrieved from a study of blood T cells in healthy people across ages. A second about 6 to 11 cycle PCR used barcoded and J-beta primers. A single record per CDR3 protein comes from TCRdb applying MiXCR to the 5' RACE reads. The data show 1 million to 1.2 million distinct CDR3 sequences, under 40% seen once. This CDR3 has 16 amino acids. V was pared by 4 bases and J by 3 bases, with 21 bases between. Germline V gives CDR1 DFQATT, CDR2 SNEGSKA (reference sequence). This receptor was taken from a man aged 18 to 30 in good health. The V and J genes are TRBV20-1 and TRBJ1-2; D gene uncertain. The source material was blood. The CDR3 is CSAMTTGRAVDYGYTF. The CDR3 region has the DNA TGCAGTGCTATGACCACCGGACGGGCAGTCGACTATGGCTACACCTTC.